Listed below are T cell receptor beta chains from one sample, sequenced in a study of blood T cell repertoires in COVID-19. TCRdb keeps only in-frame clones here, not all; method: immunoSEQ multiplex PCR. The profile shows approximately 200,000 clones, about 83% of them singletons. The specimen was peripheral blood. The receptors derive from a woman aged 50 to 65 with acute or convalescent COVID-19. Each CDR3 is given with its conserved first and last residue. The D gene is left open where the match is weak. Size is omitted from some rows. Given values are once, few, many or a class for expanded clones.

D | length | J | size | V | CDR3 | DNA
. | 15 | TRBJ2-1 | . | TRBV5-1 | CASSLAPGEVEEQFF | TGCGCCAGCAGCTTGGCCCCGGGTGAAGTTGAGGAGCAGTTCTTC
. | 12 | TRBJ1-2 | . | TRBV12-3/TRBV12-4 | CASNQGLRGYTF | TGTGCCAGCAACCAGGGTTTGAGGGGCTACACCTTC
TRBD2 | 18 | TRBJ2-3 | once | TRBV6-2/TRBV6-3 | CASSYLIGTSGPTDTQYF | TGTGCCAGCAGTTACCTCATCGGGACTAGCGGCCCCACAGATACGCAGTATTTT
. | 17 | TRBJ1-5 | . | TRBV27 | CASSSVLPKYSNQPQHF | TGTGCCAGCAGTTCCGTACTACCAAAATATAGCAATCAGCCCCAGCATTTT
. | 15 | TRBJ2-1 | . | TRBV19 | CASSIAGGAGGEQFF | TGTGCCAGTAGTATAGCAGGGGGAGCGGGCGGTGAGCAGTTCTTC
. | 15 | TRBJ2-3 | . | TRBV3-1/TRBV3-2 | CASSQGLLSTDTQYF | TGTGCCAGCAGCCAAGGACTGCTTAGCACAGATACGCAGTATTTT
TRBD1 | 15 | TRBJ1-4 | . | TRBV4-2 | CASSGRQGASEKLFF | TGTGCCAGCAGCGGACGACAGGGGGCGAGTGAAAAACTGTTTTTT
TRBD2 | 18 | TRBJ2-7 | . | TRBV4-1 | CASSQREGWGLAGYEQYF | TGCGCCAGCAGCCAACGGGAGGGGTGGGGACTAGCGGGATACGAGCAGTACTTC
. | 16 | TRBJ2-7 | . | TRBV7-3 | CASSPTGTGLADEQYF | TGTGCCAGCAGCCCTACAGGAACAGGCTTGGCCGACGAGCAGTACTTC
. | 12 | TRBJ2-2 | . | TRBV7-8 | CASLAGTGELFF | TGTGCCAGTCTGGCGGGTACCGGGGAGCTGTTTTTT
. | 12 | TRBJ1-5 | once | TRBV28 | CASSLSGQPQHF | TGTGCCAGCAGTTTGTCGGGTCAGCCCCAGCATTTT
TRBD1 | 13 | TRBJ2-7 | many | TRBV5-1 | CASSLGQGDEQYF | TGCGCCAGCAGCTTGGGACAGGGAGACGAGCAGTACTTC
. | 13 | TRBJ2-7 | . | TRBV2 | CASRSFSSGHQYF | TGTGCCAGCAGGTCTTTCTCTTCGGGACACCAGTACTTC
. | 11 | TRBJ1-2 | . | TRBV5-5 | CASSFGESYTF | TGTGCCAGCAGCTTTGGAGAGAGCTACACCTTC
. | 13 | TRBJ1-2 | . | TRBV6-2/TRBV6-3 | CASSRYISDGYTF | TGTGCCAGCAGTCGATACATAAGCGATGGCTACACCTTC
TRBD2 | 14 | TRBJ2-1 | . | TRBV3-1/TRBV3-2 | CASSPSGGAYEQFF | TGTGCCAGCAGCCCCTCGGGGGGGGCTTATGAGCAGTTCTTC
. | 13 | TRBJ2-1 | . | TRBV5-1 | CASRSGGKDEQFF | TGCGCCAGCCGAAGCGGAGGCAAGGATGAGCAGTTCTTC
TRBD2 | 16 | TRBJ2-7 | few | TRBV7-6 | CASSSRGLAGSYEQYF | TGTGCCAGCAGCTCCCGGGGACTAGCGGGTTCCTACGAGCAGTACTTC
TRBD1 | 12 | TRBJ1-2 | . | TRBV19 | CASTDRDYGYTF | TGTGCCAGTACCGACAGGGACTATGGCTACACCTTC
. | 14 | TRBJ1-1 | . | TRBV7-9 | CASSWTNDGTEAFF | TGTGCCAGCAGTTGGACTAATGATGGCACTGAAGCTTTCTTT
TRBD1 | 13 | TRBJ1-1 | . | TRBV19 | CASSIQDRNQAFF | TGTGCCAGTAGTATTCAGGACAGGAACCAAGCTTTCTTT
. | 13 | TRBJ2-3 | . | TRBV24-1 | CATSDPGTYTQYF | TGTGCCACCAGTGATCCCGGTACTTATACGCAGTATTTT
. | 16 | TRBJ2-3 | . | TRBV3-1/TRBV3-2 | CASSHQTGSRKDTQYF | TGTGCCAGCAGCCACCAGACTGGGAGTCGGAAAGATACGCAGTATTTT
. | 14 | TRBJ1-6 | . | TRBV19 | CASSRGGERSPLHF | TGTGCCAGTAGTCGTGGTGGGGAGCGATCACCCCTCCACTTT
. | 15 | TRBJ2-2 | . | TRBV9 | CASSVGGTNTGELFF | TGTGCCAGCAGCGTTGGCGGAACGAACACCGGGGAGCTGTTTTTT
TRBD2 | 17 | TRBJ2-5 | . | TRBV7-2 | CASSLEVSSGRAKTQYF | TGTGCCAGCAGCTTAGAGGTGTCTAGCGGGAGGGCGAAGACCCAGTACTTC
. | 16 | TRBJ2-3 | once | TRBV27 | CASSLGPAGYVDTQYF | TGTGCCAGCAGTTTAGGTCCCGCGGGGTACGTAGATACGCAGTATTTT
. | 15 | TRBJ2-2 | . | TRBV5-1 | CASSLGDLNTGELFF | TGCGCCAGCAGTCTGGGGGACTTGAACACCGGGGAGCTGTTTTTT
. | 14 | TRBJ1-1 | . | TRBV28 | CASSTKKGGTEAFF | TGTGCCAGCAGTACTAAAAAAGGCGGCACTGAAGCTTTCTTT
. | 13 | TRBJ2-7 | . | TRBV28 | CASSPQVTYEQYF | TGTGCCAGCAGCCCTCAGGTGACCTACGAGCAGTACTTC
. | 12 | TRBJ2-7 | . | TRBV6-5 | CASRRSEYEQYF | TGTGCCAGCAGACGTAGTGAGTACGAGCAGTACTTC
TRBD1 | 15 | TRBJ2-1 | . | TRBV19 | CASRPTGATYNEQFF | TGTGCCAGTAGGCCTACAGGGGCGACCTACAATGAGCAGTTCTTC
. | 13 | TRBJ2-3 | once | TRBV7-2 | CASSFISTDTQYF | TGTGCCAGCAGCTTTATCAGTACAGATACGCAGTATTTT
. | 13 | TRBJ1-1 | . | TRBV5-6 | CASSLVAGAEAFF | TGTGCCAGCAGCTTGGTGGCAGGCGCTGAAGCTTTCTTT
TRBD1 | 15 | TRBJ1-1 | . | TRBV4-1 | CASSPIPVQGGEAFF | TGCGCCAGCAGCCCTATCCCAGTACAGGGGGGTGAAGCTTTCTTT
. | 15 | TRBJ2-1 | . | TRBV9 | CASSKDYSSYNEQFF | TGTGCCAGCAGCAAGGACTACTCCTCCTACAATGAGCAGTTCTTC
. | 14 | TRBJ1-3 | . | TRBV28 | CASSLSDLGNTIYF | TGTGCCAGCAGTTTATCGGACTTGGGAAACACCATATATTTT
TRBD1 | 14 | TRBJ2-7 | . | TRBV2 | CASSGTGTFYEQYF | TGTGCCAGCAGTGGGACAGGGACATTCTACGAGCAGTACTTC
. | 15 | TRBJ2-7 | . | TRBV6-4 | CASSDPQDFSYEQYF | TGTGCCAGCAGTGACCCGCAGGACTTCTCCTACGAGCAGTACTTC
TRBD2 | 14 | TRBJ2-1 | . | TRBV7-6 | CASSPGLAIREQFF | TGTGCCAGCAGCCCAGGACTAGCGATCCGTGAGCAGTTCTTC
. | 12 | TRBJ2-7 | once | TRBV12-3/TRBV12-4 | CASSRGTWEQYF | TGTGCCAGCAGTCGAGGTACTTGGGAGCAGTACTTC